The 19 T cell receptor beta chains presented below share a single source sample, sequenced in a study of CD8 T cells in ankylosing spondylitis. TCRdb used MiXCR to reprocess the 5' RACE reads, holding one entry per CDR3 protein. The sample lists about 230,000 distinct CDR3 sequences; around 8% were seen once. Sequencing was carried out using blood, either unsorted or a sorted T cell fraction (not recorded which). These receptor sequences come from a female donor with ankylosing spondylitis or in good health (not recorded which).

This clonotype was seen only a few times. The V and J genes are TRBV7-9 and TRBJ2-2; tentative D call: TRBD2 (6 bases). V was shortened by 6 bases and J by 5 bases, with 16 bases between the two germline ends. The V gene's germline CDR1 is SEHNR and CDR2 FQNEAQ (reference sequence). The CDR3 totals 15 residues. CDR3 sequence: CASSSRDAKTGELFF. The CDR3 nucleotides are TGTGCCAGCAGTTCGCGGGACGCCAAAACCGGGGAGCTGTTTTTT.

A note on this clonotype: At one end the junction does not follow the germline gene, possibly because of a read error. The chain employs TRBV7-2 and TRBJ2-1, with D possibly matching TRBD2 (5 bases). There are 14 residues in the CDR3. The germline gives CDR1 SGHTA, CDR2 FQGNSA. CDR3 in amino acids: CANSLVGGYNEQFF. For the CDR3, the DNA is TGTGCCAACAGCTTAGTTGGAGGATACAATGAGCAGTTCTTC.

This clonotype was detected ten times or more. This chain connects TRBV20-1 to TRBJ1-6; D call uncertain. Trimming removed 0 bases at V and 7 bases at J, with 10 bases between. Germline CDR1 is DFQATT and CDR2 is SNEGSKA (reference sequence). The CDR3 is made up of 14 amino acids. In DNA, the CDR3 is TGCAGTGCTAGAGATCTAGATACGAATTCACCCCTCCACTTT. It codes for CSARDLDTNSPLHF.

This clonotype was seen repeatedly, ten times or more. The CDR3 here is CASSESRPGGGHEQFF. The CDR3 DNA is TGTGCCAGCAGTGAATCGCGCCCCGGTGGGGGCCATGAGCAGTTCTTC. This chain links TRBV25-1 with TRBJ2-1; perhaps TRBD1 as D (6 bases). V was pared by 1 base and J by 8 bases, with 18 bases between. The germline gives CDR1 MGHDK, CDR2 SYGVNS. The CDR3 spans 16 residues.

This clonotype was observed many times. The chain combines TRBV12-3 or TRBV12-4 with TRBJ1-1; possible D gene TRBD1, 5 bases. This CDR3 has 11 amino acids. The V end was cut by 7 bases, the J end by 8 bases, with 11 bases between. Here the CDR3 reads CASIRGVEAFF. As DNA, the CDR3 is TGTGCCAGCATCCGAGGGGTCGAAGCTTTCTTT.

Ten or more counts support this clonotype. The chain carries TRBV30 and TRBJ2-1; 10 bases are a match to TRBD2. The CDR3 spans 14 residues. Looked up from germline, CDR1 is GTSNPN and CDR2 is SVGIG (reference sequence). Germline trimming cut 5 bases from V and 7 bases from J; bases unmatched to any gene: 8. Written as DNA, the CDR3 is TGTGCCTGGTTGCCTAGCGGGAGCACGAATGAGCAGTTCTTC. Its translation is CAWLPSGSTNEQFF.

This clonotype came up many times. The J gene is TRBJ2-2, the V gene TRBV20-1; a possible D gene is TRBD2 (5 bases). This CDR3 has 13 amino acids. V lost 3 bases and J 0 bases, leaving 5 bases between the germline ends. Germline assignment: CDR1 DFQATT and CDR2 SNEGSKA (reference sequence). As DNA, the CDR3 is TGCAGTGCTAGCGGGGCGAACACCGGGGAGCTGTTTTTT. Amino acid sequence: CSASGANTGELFF.

This clonotype was counted between two and nine times. V is TRBV12-3 or TRBV12-4 and J is TRBJ2-6; D is uncertain. The CDR3 runs 16 residues. Trimming pared 6 bases from V and 0 bases from J, leaving 12 bases between. The CDR3 nucleotides are TGTGCCAGCAGCCACGAGTGGGCCTCTGGGGCCAACGTCCTGACTTTC. It is translated as CASSHEWASGANVLTF.

This clonotype was seen many times. The chain couples TRBV28 to TRBJ2-1; possible D gene TRBD1, 6 bases. Trimming left V 2 bases short and J 7 bases short, with 15 bases between. Germline V CDR1 and CDR2: MDHEN, SYDVKM. This CDR3 comprises 15 residues. The CDR3 sequence is CASSLTYTGLNEQFF. The CDR3 coding sequence is TGTGCCAGCAGTTTAACCTATACAGGGTTGAATGAGCAGTTCTTC.

This rearrangement joins TRBV6-1 to TRBJ1-2, with TRBD1 matching 10 bases. Germline CDR1 MNHNS, CDR2 SASEGT. The J segment lost 5 bases and the V segment lost 5 bases, leaving 17 bases of the junction unmatched. CDR3 length equals 18 residues. The CDR3 sequence is CASSPSRDRGIVRYGYTF. The CDR3 nucleotides read TGTGCCAGCAGTCCCAGTAGGGACAGGGGCATAGTGAGGTATGGCTACACCTTC.

There are many counts of this clonotype. V usage is TRBV6-5 and J usage is TRBJ1-2, with D possibly matching TRBD1 (6 bases). The CDR3 spans 16 residues. V was shortened by 2 bases and J by 7 bases, with 20 bases between the two germline ends. Germline-derived CDR1 and CDR2 are MNHEY and SVGAGI. The CDR3 reads CASSYNAVGGAGGYTF. CDR3 nucleotide sequence: TGTGCCAGCAGTTACAACGCCGTGGGGGGGGCCGGTGGCTACACCTTC.

Ten or more counts support this clonotype. The genes are TRBV20-1 and TRBJ2-1; tentatively, D is TRBD2 (5 bases). The CDR3 contains 15 residues. Looked up from germline, CDR1 is DFQATT and CDR2 is SNEGSKA (reference sequence). Trimming removed 2 bases at V and 7 bases at J, with 18 bases between. CDR3 sequence: CSARLTGKIWNEQFF. The DNA for the CDR3 is TGCAGTGCTAGATTAACCGGGAAGATTTGGAATGAGCAGTTCTTC.

This clonotype appeared many times. V and J are TRBV20-1 and TRBJ1-1, with TRBD1 matching over 7 bases. The CDR3 has 14 amino acids. Germline V gives CDR1 DFQATT, CDR2 SNEGSKA (reference sequence). The V gene end was trimmed by 5 bases and the J gene end by 1 base; junction bases not matched to a gene: 7. The CDR3 coding sequence is TGCAGTGCTCGCGACGACAGGGCGAACACTGAAGCTTTCTTT. It yields the protein CSARDDRANTEAFF.

This clonotype was counted many times. The V and J genes are TRBV10-3 and TRBJ2-7; 9 nucleotides agree with TRBD2. The CDR3 is 16 residues long. Germline trimming cut 1 base from V and 0 bases from J; bases unmatched to any gene: 4. Germline V CDR1 and CDR2: ENHRY, SYGVKD. Here the CDR3 reads CAISELGGRVSYEQYF. As DNA, the CDR3 is TGTGCCATCAGTGAGTTGGGCGGGAGGGTCTCCTACGAGCAGTACTTC.

The table lists this clonotype with many counts. The J gene is TRBJ2-3, the V gene TRBV7-8, with 9 bases aligning to TRBD1. The V gene end was trimmed by 5 bases and the J gene end by 2 bases; junction bases not matched to a gene: 5. Germline V lookup: CDR1 SGHVS, CDR2 FQNEAQ. The CDR3 has 15 amino acids. CDR3 in DNA: TGTGCCAGCAGCCCTGACAGGGGGATCACAGATACGCAGTATTTT. Residues: CASSPDRGITDTQYF.

This clonotype was counted a few times. The chain links TRBV5-1 to TRBJ2-7; D is ambiguous. V lost 0 bases and J 9 bases, leaving 19 bases between the germline ends. The CDR3 sequence is 15 residues long. Germline V gene lookup returns CDR1 SGHRS and CDR2 YFSETQ. CDR3 residues: CASSLARTVESRQYF. The CDR3 DNA sequence: TGCGCCAGCAGCTTGGCCCGGACGGTTGAGTCACGGCAGTACTTC.

The chain joins TRBV12-3 or TRBV12-4 to TRBJ2-1; D is uncertain. The CDR3 length is 12 residues. Trimming removed 5 bases from V and 5 bases from J, with 7 bases in between. CDR3 DNA: TGTGCCAGCAGTGCGGCCCACAATGAGCAGTTCTTC. Translating gives CASSAAHNEQFF.

At least ten counts were recorded for this clonotype. This chain uses TRBV24-1 with TRBJ1-1; D is possibly TRBD1 (5 bases). CDR3 size: 12 residues. Germline CDR1 and CDR2: KGHDR and SFDVKD. Trimming left V 9 bases short and J 10 bases short, with 17 bases between. This chain's CDR3 is CATGDELVLAFF. The CDR3 DNA sequence: TGTGCCACCGGGGACGAGCTCGTTCTAGCTTTCTTT.

This clonotype came up many times. The rearrangement uses TRBV4-3 and TRBJ2-7; 8 bases agree with TRBD1. Germline loops: CDR1 LGHNA, CDR2 YSLEER. CDR3 length equals 14 residues. J was trimmed by 1 base and V by 1 base; bases with no gene match: 0. Written as DNA, the CDR3 is TGCGCCAGCAGCCAAGGACAGGGGTCCTACGAGCAGTACTTC. It yields the protein CASSQGQGSYEQYF.